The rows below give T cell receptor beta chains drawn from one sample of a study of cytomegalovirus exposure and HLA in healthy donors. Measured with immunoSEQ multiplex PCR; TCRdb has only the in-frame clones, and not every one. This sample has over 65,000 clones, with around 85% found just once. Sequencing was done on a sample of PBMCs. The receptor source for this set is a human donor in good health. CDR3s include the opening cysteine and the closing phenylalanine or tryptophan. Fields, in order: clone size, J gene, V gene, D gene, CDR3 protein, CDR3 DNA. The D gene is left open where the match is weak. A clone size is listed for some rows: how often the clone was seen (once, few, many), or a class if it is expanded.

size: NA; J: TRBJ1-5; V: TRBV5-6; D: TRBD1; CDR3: CASSQTGINQPQHF; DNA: TGTGCCAGCAGTCAGACAGGGATCAATCAGCCCCAGCATTTT
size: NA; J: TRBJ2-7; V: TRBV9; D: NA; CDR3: CASSPGQGNYEQYF; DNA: TGTGCCAGCAGCCCAGGACAAGGTAACTACGAGCAGTACTTC
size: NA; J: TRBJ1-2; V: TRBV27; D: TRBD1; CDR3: CASSFLPRQGDGYGYTF; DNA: TGTGCCAGCAGTTTCCTACCCCGGCAGGGGGATGGCTATGGCTACACCTTC
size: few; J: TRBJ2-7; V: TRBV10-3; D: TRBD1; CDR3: CAIRGQETYEQYF; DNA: TGTGCCATCCGGGGACAGGAGACTTACGAGCAGTACTTC
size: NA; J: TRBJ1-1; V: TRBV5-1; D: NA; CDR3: CASSLDRATTEAFF; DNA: TGCGCCAGCAGCTTGGACAGGGCAACCACTGAAGCTTTCTTT
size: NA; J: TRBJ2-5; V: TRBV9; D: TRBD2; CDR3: CASSLSGTSGAETQYF; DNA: TGTGCCAGCAGCTTAAGCGGGACTAGCGGGGCAGAGACCCAGTACTTC
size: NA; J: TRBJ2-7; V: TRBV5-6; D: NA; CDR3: CASGGTVGEQYF; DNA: TGTGCCAGCGGCGGGACAGTCGGCGAGCAGTACTTC
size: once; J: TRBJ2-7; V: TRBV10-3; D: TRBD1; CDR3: CAISENRGPYEQYF; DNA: TGTGCCATCAGTGAGAACAGGGGGCCCTACGAGCAGTACTTC
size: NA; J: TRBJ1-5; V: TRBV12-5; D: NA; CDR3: CASGLGQVLNQPQHF; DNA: TGTGCTAGTGGTTTGGGACAGGTGTTGAATCAGCCCCAGCATTTT
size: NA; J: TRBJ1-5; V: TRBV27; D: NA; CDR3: CASSAGYQPQHF; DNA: TGTGCCAGCTCTGCGGGGTATCAGCCCCAGCATTTT
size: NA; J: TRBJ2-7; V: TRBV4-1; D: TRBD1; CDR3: CASSRATGGTYEQYF; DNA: TGCGCCAGCAGCAGGGCGACAGGGGGGACCTACGAGCAGTACTTC
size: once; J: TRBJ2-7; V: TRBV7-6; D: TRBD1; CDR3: CASSLGGQGEQYF; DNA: TGTGCCAGCAGCTTAGGGGGACAGGGCGAGCAGTACTTC
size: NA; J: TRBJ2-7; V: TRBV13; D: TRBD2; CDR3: CASSFDRTSGPEQYF; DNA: TGTGCCAGCAGCTTTGATAGGACTAGCGGGCCCGAGCAGTACTTC
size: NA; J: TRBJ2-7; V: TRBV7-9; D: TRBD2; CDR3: CASSHWTSGGEQYF; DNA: TGTGCCAGCAGCCACTGGACTAGCGGGGGCGAGCAGTACTTC
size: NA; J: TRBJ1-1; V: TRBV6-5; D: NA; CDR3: CASSFRENTEAFF; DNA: TGTGCCAGCAGTTTCCGGGAGAACACTGAAGCTTTCTTT
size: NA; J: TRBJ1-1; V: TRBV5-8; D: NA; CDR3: CASSLNRDTEAFF; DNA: TGTGCCAGCAGCTTAAACAGGGATACCGAAGCTTTCTTT
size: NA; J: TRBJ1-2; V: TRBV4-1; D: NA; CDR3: CASSQKGSYGYPF; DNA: TGCGCCAGCAGCCAAAAGGGGTCTTATGGCTACCCCTTC
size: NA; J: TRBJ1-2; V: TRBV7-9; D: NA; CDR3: CSSSPASYGYTF; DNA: TGTTCCAGCAGCCCAGCGTCCTATGGCTACACCTTC
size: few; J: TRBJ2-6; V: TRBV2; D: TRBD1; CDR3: CASHIPGQGRAGANVLTF; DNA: TGTGCCAGTCATATCCCCGGACAGGGGAGAGCTGGGGCCAACGTCCTGACTTTC
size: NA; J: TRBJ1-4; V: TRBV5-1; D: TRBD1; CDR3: CASSLGTGTLEKLFF; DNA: TGCGCCAGCAGCCTTGGGACAGGCACGCTAGAAAAACTGTTTTTT
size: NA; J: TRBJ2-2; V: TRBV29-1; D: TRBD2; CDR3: CSVEGLAGAPGELFF; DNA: TGCAGCGTTGAGGGGCTAGCGGGGGCCCCCGGGGAGCTGTTTTTT
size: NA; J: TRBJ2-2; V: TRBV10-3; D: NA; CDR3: CATGDTNTGELFF; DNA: TGTGCCACCGGGGACACTAACACCGGGGAGCTGTTTTTT
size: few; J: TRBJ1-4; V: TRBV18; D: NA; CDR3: CASSPGGEKLFF; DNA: TGTGCCAGCTCACCGGGGGGGGAAAAACTGTTTTTT
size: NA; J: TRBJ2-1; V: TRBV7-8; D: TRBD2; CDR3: CASSWGLAGGPLRNEQFF; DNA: TGTGCCAGCAGCTGGGGACTAGCGGGGGGCCCGCTGAGAAATGAGCAGTTCTTC
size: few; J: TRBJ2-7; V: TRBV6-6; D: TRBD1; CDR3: CASCRDSSYEQYF; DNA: TGTGCCAGCTGCCGGGACAGCTCCTACGAGCAGTACTTC
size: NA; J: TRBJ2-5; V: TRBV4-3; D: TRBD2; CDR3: CASSQSTPGGAGGETQYF; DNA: TGCGCCAGCAGCCAATCGACGCCCGGGGGGGCGGGGGGAGAGACCCAGTACTTC
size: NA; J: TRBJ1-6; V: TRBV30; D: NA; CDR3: CACRHPTASPLHF; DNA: TGTGCCTGCCGACACCCGACAGCTTCACCCCTCCACTTT
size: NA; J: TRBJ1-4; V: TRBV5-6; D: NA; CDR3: CASSLGAPLLNEKLFF; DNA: TGTGCCAGCAGCTTGGGGGCACCACTGTTAAATGAAAAACTGTTTTTT
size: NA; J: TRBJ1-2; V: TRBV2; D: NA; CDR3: CASRFAVGYTF; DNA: TGTGCCAGCAGGTTCGCGGTGGGCTACACCTTC